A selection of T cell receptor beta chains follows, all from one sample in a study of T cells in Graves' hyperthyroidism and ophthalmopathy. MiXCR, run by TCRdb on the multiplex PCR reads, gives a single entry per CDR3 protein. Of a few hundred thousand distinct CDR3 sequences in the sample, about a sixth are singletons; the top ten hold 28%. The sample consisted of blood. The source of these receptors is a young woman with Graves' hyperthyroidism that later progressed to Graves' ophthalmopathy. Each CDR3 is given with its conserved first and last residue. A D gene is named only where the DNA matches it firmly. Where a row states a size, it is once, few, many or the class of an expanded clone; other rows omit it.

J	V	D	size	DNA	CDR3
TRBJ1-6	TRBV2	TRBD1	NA	TGTGCCAGCAGGGAGGACAGGGCCCTGAGTTCATCCCTCCACTTT	CASREDRALSSSLHF
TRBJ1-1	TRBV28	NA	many	TGTGCCAGCAGCAGAATCACTGAAGCTTTCTTT	CASSRITEAFF
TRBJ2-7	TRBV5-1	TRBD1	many	TGCGCCAGCAGCTTTGGGACAGGGGACTACGAGCAGTACTTC	CASSFGTGDYEQYF
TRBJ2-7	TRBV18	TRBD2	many	TGTGCCAGCTCACCGGCTACGACCGGGACTAGCAACGAGCAGTACTTC	CASSPATTGTSNEQYF
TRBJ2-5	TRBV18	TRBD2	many	TGTGCCAGCTCACCAGGACTAGACGAGACCCAGTACTTC	CASSPGLDETQYF
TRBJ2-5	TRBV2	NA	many	TGTGCCAGCGAAGCGGAACAAGAGACCCAGTACTTC	CASEAEQETQYF
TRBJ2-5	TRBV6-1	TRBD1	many	TGTGCCAGCCTTAGACAGGGGGAGACCCAGTACTTC	CASLRQGETQYF
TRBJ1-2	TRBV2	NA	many	TGTGCCAGCAGGGACATCTATGGCTACACCTTC	CASRDIYGYTF
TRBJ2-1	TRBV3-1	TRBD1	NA	TGTGCCAGCAGGAAAGGGACAGGGGAGAGCAATGAGCAGTTCTTC	CASRKGTGESNEQFF
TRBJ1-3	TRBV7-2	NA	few	TGTGCCAGCAGCTTTACAGGTTCCCTATATTTT	CASSFTGSLYF
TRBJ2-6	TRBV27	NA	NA	TGTGCCAGCAGTTTATCGGGTAGTAGCGCTGGGGCCAACGTCCTGACTTTC	CASSLSGSSAGANVLTF
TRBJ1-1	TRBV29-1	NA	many	TGCAGCGTTGGCTCCCTGAACACTGAAGCTTTCTTT	CSVGSLNTEAFF
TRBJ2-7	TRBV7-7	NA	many	TGTGCTAGCAGCTTACTTACCGGGCCCTCCTACGAGCAGTACTTC	CASSLLTGPSYEQYF
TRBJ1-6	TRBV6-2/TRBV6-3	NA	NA	TGTGCCAGCAGTGGTGGGACGGGTTATAATTCACCCCTCCACTTT	CASSGGTGYNSPLHF
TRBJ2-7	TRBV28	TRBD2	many	TGTGCCAGCAGTTTAACCCAGACTAGCGGGAGAGAGGACGAGCAGTACTTC	CASSLTQTSGREDEQYF
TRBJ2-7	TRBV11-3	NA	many	TGTGCCAGCTTGGACTACGAGCAGTACTTC	CASLDYEQYF
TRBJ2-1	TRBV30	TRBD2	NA	TGTGCCTGGAGTACAGATAGCGGGAGGACGAATGAGCAGTTCTTC	CAWSTDSGRTNEQFF
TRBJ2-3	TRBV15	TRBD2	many	TGTGCCACCAGCAGAGACGGACTAGCGGGAGTACCAGATACGCAGTATTTT	CATSRDGLAGVPDTQYF
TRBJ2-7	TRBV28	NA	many	TGTGCCAGCAGCCCTGCTACCTCCCTGCACTCCTACGAGCAGTACTTC	CASSPATSLHSYEQYF
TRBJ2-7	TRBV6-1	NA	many	TGTGCCAGCAGTGAAGCCGGCTACGAGCAGTACTTC	CASSEAGYEQYF
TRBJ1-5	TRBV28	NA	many	TGTGCCAGCAGCCCTCTGCTTCAGCCCCAGCATTTT	CASSPLLQPQHF
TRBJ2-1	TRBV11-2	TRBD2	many	TGTGCCAGCAGCTTATGGACTAGCGGGAGTAATGAGCAGTTCTTC	CASSLWTSGSNEQFF
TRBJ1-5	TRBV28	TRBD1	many	TGTGCCAGCAGCCCAGGGGGTCAGCCCCAGCATTTT	CASSPGGQPQHF
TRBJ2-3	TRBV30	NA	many	TGTGCCTGGAGTGTACAAGGGGCAGATACGCAGTATTTT	CAWSVQGADTQYF
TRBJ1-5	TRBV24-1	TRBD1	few	TGTGCCACCCACACACGGACAGGGGAAGATCAGCCCCAGCATTTT	CATHTRTGEDQPQHF
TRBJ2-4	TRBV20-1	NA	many	TGCAGTGCTAGAGATAGCGAAGGGGCCGTGAACATTCAGTACTTC	CSARDSEGAVNIQYF
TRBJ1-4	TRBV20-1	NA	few	TGCAGTGCTAGAGATAGCCGGGGGCGGAATGAAAAACTGTTTTTT	CSARDSRGRNEKLFF
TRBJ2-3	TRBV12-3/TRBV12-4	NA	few	TGTGCCAGCTGCCTGGAGGGCTTTCTCCGAGATACGCAGTATTTT	CASCLEGFLRDTQYF
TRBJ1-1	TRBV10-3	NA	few	TGTGCCATCAGGAACAGGGATCACACTGAAGCTTTCTTT	CAIRNRDHTEAFF
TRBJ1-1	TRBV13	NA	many	TGTGCCAGCAGCTTAAACCGGGGGCAGTACACTGAAGCTTTCTTT	CASSLNRGQYTEAFF
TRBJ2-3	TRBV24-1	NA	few	TGTGCCACCAGTGATAGGGCAGGCGGGGATACGCAGTATTTT	CATSDRAGGDTQYF
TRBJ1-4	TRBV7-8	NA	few	TGTGCCAGCAGCAAGCCCTCTTCCGCCACGGTCCACCATGAAAAACTGTTTTTT	CASSKPSSATVHHEKLFF
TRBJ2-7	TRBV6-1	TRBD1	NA	TGTGCCAGCAGAATAGGGGGCGAGTCCGAGCAGTACTTC	CASRIGGESEQYF
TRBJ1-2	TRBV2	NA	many	TGTGCCAGCAGCCTTACCCCCAGGGTCGACTATGGCTACACCTTC	CASSLTPRVDYGYTF
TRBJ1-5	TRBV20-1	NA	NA	TGCAGTGCTAGAGAGGGTACTCTCAGAAGTCGGGATCAGCCCCAGCATTTT	CSAREGTLRSRDQPQHF
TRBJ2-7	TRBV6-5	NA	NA	TGTGCCAGCAGTTACTCGAACCTGGGGGCCGCAACCTACGAGCAGTACTTC	CASSYSNLGAATYEQYF
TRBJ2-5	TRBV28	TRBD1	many	TGTGCCAGCAGTTCCTGGGACAGACAAGAGACCCAGTACTTC	CASSSWDRQETQYF
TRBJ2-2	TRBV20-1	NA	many	TGCAGTGCTAGACCTAGCTGGGGCGGGGAGCTGTTTTTT	CSARPSWGGELFF
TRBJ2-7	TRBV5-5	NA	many	TGTGCCAGCAGCGACAGCCGAGACCAGATTACCTACGAGCAGTACTTC	CASSDSRDQITYEQYF
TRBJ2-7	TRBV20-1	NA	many	TGCAGTGCTAGAGATCTCCAGACGAGGAGTTTCGAGCAGTACTTC	CSARDLQTRSFEQYF
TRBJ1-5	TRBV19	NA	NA	TGTGCCAGTACTGGAGCAGGTGCCTATAGCAATCAGCCCCAGCATTTT	CASTGAGAYSNQPQHF
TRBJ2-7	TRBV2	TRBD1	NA	TGTGCCAGCAGTACACGGGACAGGGGCCTCACCGTCCATTACGAGCAGTACTTC	CASSTRDRGLTVHYEQYF
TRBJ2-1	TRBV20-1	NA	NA	TGCAGTGCTGCTGCCTCCTACAATGAGCAGTTCTTC	CSAAASYNEQFF
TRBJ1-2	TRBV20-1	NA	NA	TGCAGTGCTAGTGCGGCCTTGGACGTAGGCTGCACCTTC	CSASAALDVGCTF
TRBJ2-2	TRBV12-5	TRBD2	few	TGTGCTAGTGGTTTTCATAGTAAGGCTAGCGGGAGGGGGAACACCGGGGAGCTGTTTTTT	CASGFHSKASGRGNTGELFF
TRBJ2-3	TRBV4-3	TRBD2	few	TGCGCCAGCAGCACCGGGACTAGCGGGAGAGGGGGGGTCGGTACGCAGTATTTT	CASSTGTSGRGGVGTQYF